This TCR beta chain was identified in a study of shared clonotypes between healthy human individuals. Study summary: Plates per donor: three CD4 naive, three CD4 memory, two CD8 naive, one CD8 memory. Overall study findings and caveats: Of the naive CD4 clonotypes, approximately 5% were shared across a handful of donors.

Terminally differentiated effector memory CD45RA+ cells were excluded from the naive CD8 cells, which were CD45RO-negative and positively selected for CCR7. The CDR3 spans 20 residues. Germline V CDR1 and CDR2: SGHTS, YDEGEE. V was pared by 4 bases and J by 6 bases, with 23 bases of the junction left unmatched. Using immunoSEQ multiplex PCR, the repertoire was profiled, and TCRdb retains in-frame clones only, with some absent. Among over 750,000 clones listed, 96% were seen once. Worth noting for this clone: Its antigen is unidentified.

The source material was naive CD8+ T cells sorted from blood. J is TRBJ1-2 and V is TRBV5-8; 11 bases agree with TRBD1. The clonotype originates from a man aged 25-45 years in good health. The CDR3 DNA reads TGTGCCAGCAGCCGTGTGGGGTTTTCGGGCGGGACAGGGGGAGAGGATGGCTACACCTTC. It yields the protein CASSRVGFSGGTGGEDGYTF.